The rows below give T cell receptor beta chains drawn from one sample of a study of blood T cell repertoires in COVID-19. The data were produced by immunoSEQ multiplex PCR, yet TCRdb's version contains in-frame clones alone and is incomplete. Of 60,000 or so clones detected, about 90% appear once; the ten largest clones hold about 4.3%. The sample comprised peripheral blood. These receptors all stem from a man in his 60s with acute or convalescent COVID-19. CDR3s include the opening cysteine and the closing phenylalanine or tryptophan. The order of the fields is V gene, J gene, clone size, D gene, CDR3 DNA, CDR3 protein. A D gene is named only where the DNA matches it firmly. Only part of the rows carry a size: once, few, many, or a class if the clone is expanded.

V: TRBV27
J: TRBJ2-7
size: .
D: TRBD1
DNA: TGTGCCAGCAGTACGTCCCGGGACAGGGTTCCGTACTTC
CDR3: CASSTSRDRVPYF

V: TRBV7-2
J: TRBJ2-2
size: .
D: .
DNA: TGTGCCAGCAGCTTCACACAGAGCACCGGGGAGCTGTTTTTT
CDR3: CASSFTQSTGELFF

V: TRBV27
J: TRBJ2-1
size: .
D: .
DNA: TGTGCCAGCAGTTTATCGGGACACGGGACGGACAATGAGCAGTTCTTC
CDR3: CASSLSGHGTDNEQFF

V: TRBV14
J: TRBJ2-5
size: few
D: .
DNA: TGTGCCAGCAGCCAAGACGATCCAGGGGAATGGGAGACCCAGTACTTC
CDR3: CASSQDDPGEWETQYF

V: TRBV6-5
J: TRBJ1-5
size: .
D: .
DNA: TGTGCCAGCAGGGGCTATAGCAATCAGCCCCAGCATTTT
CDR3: CASRGYSNQPQHF

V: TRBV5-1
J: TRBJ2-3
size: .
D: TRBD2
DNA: TGCGCCAGCAGGAGGGAGGCAGCGGGGCCAGGCACAGATACGCAGTATTTT
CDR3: CASRREAAGPGTDTQYF

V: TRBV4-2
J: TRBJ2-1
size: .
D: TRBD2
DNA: TGTGCCAGCAGCCAAGAGTACCAACTAGCGTGGAATGAGCAGTTCTTC
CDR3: CASSQEYQLAWNEQFF

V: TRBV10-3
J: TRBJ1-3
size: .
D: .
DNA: TGTGCCATCAGTGGAAAGGACGGGGGCTCTGGAAACACCATATATTTT
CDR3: CAISGKDGGSGNTIYF

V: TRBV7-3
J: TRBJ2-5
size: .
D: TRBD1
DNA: TGTGCCAGCAGCCCAGGACAGGGAGAGACCCAGTACTTC
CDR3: CASSPGQGETQYF

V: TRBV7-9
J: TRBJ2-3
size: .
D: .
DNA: TGTGCCAGCAGCTTAGGAGGCACAGATACGCAGTATTTT
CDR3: CASSLGGTDTQYF

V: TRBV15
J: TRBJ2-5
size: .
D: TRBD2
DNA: TGTGCCACCAGCGGGTGGGGACTAGCGGGAGTCTCGTCAGAGACCCAGTACTTC
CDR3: CATSGWGLAGVSSETQYF

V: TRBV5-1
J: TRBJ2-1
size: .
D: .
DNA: TGCGCCAGCAGCCTATCCGGGACTGGCATCTACAATGAGCAGTTCTTC
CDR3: CASSLSGTGIYNEQFF

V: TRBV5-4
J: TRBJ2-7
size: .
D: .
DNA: TGTGCCAGCAGCTTGGATCCAGCGAGAAGCTCCTACGAGCAGTACTTC
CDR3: CASSLDPARSSYEQYF

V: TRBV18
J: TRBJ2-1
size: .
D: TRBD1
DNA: TGTGCCAGCTCACTGGGACAGGGAATGACGAATGAGCAGTTCTTC
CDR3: CASSLGQGMTNEQFF

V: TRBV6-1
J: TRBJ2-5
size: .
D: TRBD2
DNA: TGTGCCAGCAGTGAACTAGCGGGAGACCAAGAGACCCAGTACTTC
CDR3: CASSELAGDQETQYF

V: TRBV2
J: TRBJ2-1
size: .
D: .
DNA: TGTGCCAGCAGTGATCAGGGGGGCTCCTACAATGAGCAGTTCTTC
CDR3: CASSDQGGSYNEQFF

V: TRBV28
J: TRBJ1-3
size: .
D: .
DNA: TGTGCCAGCAGCGCGGGGCGTGGAAACACCATATATTTT
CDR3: CASSAGRGNTIYF

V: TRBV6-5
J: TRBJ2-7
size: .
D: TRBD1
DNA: TGTGCCAGCAGTCCTACCGACAGGGGCTACGAGCAGTACTTC
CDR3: CASSPTDRGYEQYF

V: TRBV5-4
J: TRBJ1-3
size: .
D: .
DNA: TGTGCCAGCAGTCAAAATACAGGGCTTGGAAACACCATATATTTT
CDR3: CASSQNTGLGNTIYF

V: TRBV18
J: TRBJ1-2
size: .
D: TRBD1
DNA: TGTGCCAGCTCACTAACTGCTCCCGGGACAGGGGGAAACTATGGCTACACCTTC
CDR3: CASSLTAPGTGGNYGYTF

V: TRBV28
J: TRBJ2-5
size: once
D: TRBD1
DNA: TGTGCCAGCAGCCCTAGGACAGGAACGATCCAAGAGACCCAGTACTTC
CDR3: CASSPRTGTIQETQYF

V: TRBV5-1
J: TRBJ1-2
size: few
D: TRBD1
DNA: TGCGCCAGCAGAGGGACAGGGGGTGGCTATGGCTACACCTTC
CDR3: CASRGTGGGYGYTF

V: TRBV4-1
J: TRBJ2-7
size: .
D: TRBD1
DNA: TGCGCCAGCAGCCAAGAAGGGACAGGGGAGGGGTACGAGCAGTACTTC
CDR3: CASSQEGTGEGYEQYF

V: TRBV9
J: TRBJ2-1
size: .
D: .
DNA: TGTGCCAGCAGCGTATCTAGCAACAATGAGCAGTTCTTC
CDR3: CASSVSSNNEQFF

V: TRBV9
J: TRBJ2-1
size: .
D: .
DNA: TGTGCCAGCAGCGTAGCGGGTCTTAACAATGAGCAGTTCTTC
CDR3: CASSVAGLNNEQFF

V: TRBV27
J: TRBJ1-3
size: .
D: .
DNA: TGTGCCACGATTTGGGAGGGCTCTGGAAACACCATATATTTT
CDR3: CATIWEGSGNTIYF

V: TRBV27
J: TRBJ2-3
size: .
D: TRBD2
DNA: TGTGCCAGCAGTTTATCGACTAGCGGGAGGGCGCAGTATTTT
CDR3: CASSLSTSGRAQYF

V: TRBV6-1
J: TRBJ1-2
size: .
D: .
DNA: TGTGCCAGCAGTGAATCCCCAGGGGCCAACTATGGCTACACCTTC
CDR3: CASSESPGANYGYTF